What follows describes a single TCR beta chain. Mismatch with germline at one junction end may stem from a read error. The data are from a study of CD8 T cells in Susac syndrome. Reverse transcription used roughly 0.45 to 1 ug RNA and random hexamers. The immunoSEQ assay covered 54 Vbeta and 13 Jbeta segments for CDR3. MiXCR was run by TCRdb on the immunoSEQ multiplex PCR reads, yielding one entry per CDR3 protein. The sample lists a few hundred thousand distinct CDR3 sequences; roughly 90% were seen once. Per germline, CDR1 MDHEN and CDR2 SYDVKM. This CDR3 region has 14 residues. The clonotype comes from a human donor with multiple sclerosis. V gene TRBV28 combines with J gene TRBJ1-2; D ambiguous. Input material: CD8+ T cells from PBMCs. CDR3 loop: CASSPPMGNNGYTF. Here the CDR3 DNA reads TGTGCCAGCAGCCCCCCCATGGGTAACAATGGCTACACCTTC.